This T cell receptor (beta chain) was obtained from a study of CD8+ T cells in alopecia areata. Germline V gives CDR1 SQVTM, CDR2 ANQGSEA. Trimming at V came to 4 bases and at J to 5 bases, leaving 10 bases not matched to a gene. The CDR3 covers 15 residues. The authors extracted RNA and reverse transcribed it into cDNA as the sequencing template. Produced via immunoSEQ multiplex PCR; TCRdb's table is partial and in-frame only. The data hold 60,000 to 85,000 clones, with around 30% observed a single time. Stated treatment: oral pan-JAK inhibitor, 5-10 mg twice daily. The rearrangement joins TRBV29-1 to TRBJ1-2, with 10 positions matching TRBD1. This specimen was CD8+ T cells sorted from blood, taken at week 4, from a patient treated with tofacitinib. This receptor was obtained from a human donor with alopecia areata. Written as DNA, the CDR3 is TGCAGCGTTGTATCCGGGACAGGGGTTTGGTATGGCTACACCTTC. This translates into CSVVSGTGVWYGYTF.